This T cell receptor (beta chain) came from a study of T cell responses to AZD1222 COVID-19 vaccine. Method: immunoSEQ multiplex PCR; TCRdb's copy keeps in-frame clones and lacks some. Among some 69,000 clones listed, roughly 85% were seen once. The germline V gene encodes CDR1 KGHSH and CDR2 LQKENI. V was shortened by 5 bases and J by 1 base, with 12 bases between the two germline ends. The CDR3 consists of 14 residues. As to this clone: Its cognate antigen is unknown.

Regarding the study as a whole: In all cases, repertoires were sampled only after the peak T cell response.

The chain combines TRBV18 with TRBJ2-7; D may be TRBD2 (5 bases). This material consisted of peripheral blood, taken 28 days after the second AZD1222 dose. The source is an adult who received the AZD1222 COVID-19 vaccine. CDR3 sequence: CASSDQEVSYEQYF. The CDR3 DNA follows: TGTGCCAGCTCAGACCAGGAGGTGTCCTACGAGCAGTACTTC.